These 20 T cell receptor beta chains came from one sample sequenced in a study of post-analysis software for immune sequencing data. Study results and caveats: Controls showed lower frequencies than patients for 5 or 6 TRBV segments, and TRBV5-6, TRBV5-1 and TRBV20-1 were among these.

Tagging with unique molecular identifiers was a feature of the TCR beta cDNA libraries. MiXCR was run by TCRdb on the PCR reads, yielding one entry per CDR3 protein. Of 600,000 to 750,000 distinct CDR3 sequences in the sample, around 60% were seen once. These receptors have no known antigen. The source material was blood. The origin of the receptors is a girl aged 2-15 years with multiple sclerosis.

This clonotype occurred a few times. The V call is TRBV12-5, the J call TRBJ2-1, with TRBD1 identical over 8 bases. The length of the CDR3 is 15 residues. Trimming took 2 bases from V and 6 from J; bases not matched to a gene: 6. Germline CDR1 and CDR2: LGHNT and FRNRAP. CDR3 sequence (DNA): TGTGCTAGTGGTTTGTACGGGGACAGGACCAATGAGCAGTTCTTC. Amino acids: CASGLYGDRTNEQFF.

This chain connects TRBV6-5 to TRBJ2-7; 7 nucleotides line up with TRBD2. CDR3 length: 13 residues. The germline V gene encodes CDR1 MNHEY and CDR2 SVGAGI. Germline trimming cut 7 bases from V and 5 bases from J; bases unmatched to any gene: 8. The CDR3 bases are TGTGCCAGCAAGACCGGCGGGAGCAACGAGCAGTACTTC. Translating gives CASKTGGSNEQYF.

CDR3 protein: CATSIDLLANAYEQYF. As DNA, the CDR3 is TGTGCCACCAGCATTGACTTACTAGCAAATGCCTACGAGCAGTACTTC. The chain has TRBV15 and TRBJ2-7; TRBD2 might be the D (6 bases). Trimming stripped 4 bases from V and 2 bases from J, with 18 bases between. The CDR3 is made up of 16 amino acids. Germline V CDR1 and CDR2: LNHNV, YYDKDF (reference sequence).

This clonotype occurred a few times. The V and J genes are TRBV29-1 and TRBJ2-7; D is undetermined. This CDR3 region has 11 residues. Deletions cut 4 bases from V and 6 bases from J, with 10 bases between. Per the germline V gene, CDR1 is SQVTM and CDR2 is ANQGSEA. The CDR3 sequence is CSVALGSEQYF. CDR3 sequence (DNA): TGCAGCGTTGCACTGGGATCCGAGCAGTACTTC.

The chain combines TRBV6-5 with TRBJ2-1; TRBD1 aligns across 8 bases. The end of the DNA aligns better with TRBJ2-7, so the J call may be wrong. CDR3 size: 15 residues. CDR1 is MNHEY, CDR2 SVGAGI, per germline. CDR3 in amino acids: CASSYGGDRLYEQYF. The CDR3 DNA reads TGTGCCAGCAGTTACGGTGGGGACAGGTTGTACGAGCAGTACTTC.

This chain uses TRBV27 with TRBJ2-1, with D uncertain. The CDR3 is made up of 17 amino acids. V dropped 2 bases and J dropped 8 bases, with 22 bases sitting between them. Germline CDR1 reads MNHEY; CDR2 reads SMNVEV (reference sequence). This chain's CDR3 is CASSLMAAGHRPHEQFF. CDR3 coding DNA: TGTGCCAGCAGTTTAATGGCAGCCGGGCACCGCCCTCATGAGCAGTTCTTC.

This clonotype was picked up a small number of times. As DNA, the CDR3 is TGTGCCAGCAGCTTACCCGTACAGGGTGAGCAGTTCTTC. Its protein product is CASSLPVQGEQFF. The gene calls are TRBV7-2 and TRBJ2-1; tentative D call: TRBD1 (6 bases). In germline, CDR1 is SGHTA, CDR2 FQGNSA. The CDR3 is made up of 13 amino acids. Trimming removed 2 bases at V and 9 bases at J, with 11 bases between.

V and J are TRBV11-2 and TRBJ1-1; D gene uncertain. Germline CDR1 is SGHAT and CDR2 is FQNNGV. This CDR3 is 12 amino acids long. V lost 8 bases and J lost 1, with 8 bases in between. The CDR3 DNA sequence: TGTGCCAGCGGCCCTGCGAACACTGAAGCTTTCTTT. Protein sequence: CASGPANTEAFF.

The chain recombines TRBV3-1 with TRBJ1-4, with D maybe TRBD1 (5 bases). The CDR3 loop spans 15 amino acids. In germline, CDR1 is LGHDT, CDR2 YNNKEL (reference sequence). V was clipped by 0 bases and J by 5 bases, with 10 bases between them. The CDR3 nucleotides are TGTGCCAGCAGCCAAGATAGGGGCCCGAATGAAAAACTGTTTTTT. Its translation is CASSQDRGPNEKLFF.

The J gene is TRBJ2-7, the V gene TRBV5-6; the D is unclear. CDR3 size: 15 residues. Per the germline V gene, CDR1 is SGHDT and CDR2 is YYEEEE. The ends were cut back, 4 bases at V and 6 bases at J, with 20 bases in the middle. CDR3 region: CASSLWVDYLLEQYF. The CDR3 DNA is TGTGCCAGCAGCCTGTGGGTCGATTACCTACTCGAGCAGTACTTC. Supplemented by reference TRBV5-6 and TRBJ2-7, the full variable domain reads DAGVTQSPTHLIKTRGQQVTLRCSPKSGHDTVSWYQQALGQGPQFIFQYYEEEERQRGNFPDRFSGHQFPNYSSELNVNALLLGDSALYLCASSLWVDYLLEQYFGPGTRLTVT.

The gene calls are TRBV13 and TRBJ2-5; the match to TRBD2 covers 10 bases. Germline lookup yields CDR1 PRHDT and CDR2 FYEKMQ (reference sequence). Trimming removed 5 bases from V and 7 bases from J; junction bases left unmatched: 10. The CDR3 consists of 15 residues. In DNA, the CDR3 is TGTGCCAGCAGCCGCGGTAGCGGGGGGACGGCGACCCAGTACTTC. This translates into CASSRGSGGTATQYF.

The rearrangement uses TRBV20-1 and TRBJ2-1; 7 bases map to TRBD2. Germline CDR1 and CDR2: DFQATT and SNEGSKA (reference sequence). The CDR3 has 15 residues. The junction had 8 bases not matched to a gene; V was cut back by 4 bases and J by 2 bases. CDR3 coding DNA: TGCAGTGCTATATCGGGCGGGGGAGCCTACAATGAGCAGTTCTTC. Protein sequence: CSAISGGGAYNEQFF.

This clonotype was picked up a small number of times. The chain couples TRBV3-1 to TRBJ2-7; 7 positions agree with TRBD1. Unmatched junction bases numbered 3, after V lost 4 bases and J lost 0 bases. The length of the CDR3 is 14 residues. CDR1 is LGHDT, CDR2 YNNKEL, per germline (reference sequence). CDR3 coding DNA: TGTGCCAGCAGCCGGGGACAGTCCTCCTACGAGCAGTACTTC. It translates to CASSRGQSSYEQYF.

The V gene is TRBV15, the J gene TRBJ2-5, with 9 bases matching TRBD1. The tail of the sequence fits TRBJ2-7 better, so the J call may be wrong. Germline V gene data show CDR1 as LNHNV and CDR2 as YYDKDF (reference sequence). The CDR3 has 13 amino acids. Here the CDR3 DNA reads TGTGCCACCAGCAGGGACAGGGGCCACGAGCAGTACTTC. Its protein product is CATSRDRGHEQYF.

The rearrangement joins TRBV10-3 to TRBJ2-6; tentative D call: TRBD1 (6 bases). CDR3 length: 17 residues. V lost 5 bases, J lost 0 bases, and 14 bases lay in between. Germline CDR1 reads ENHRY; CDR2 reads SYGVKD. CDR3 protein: CAISPTGTFSGANVLTF. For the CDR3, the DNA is TGTGCCATCAGTCCGACAGGCACCTTCTCTGGGGCCAACGTCCTGACTTTC.

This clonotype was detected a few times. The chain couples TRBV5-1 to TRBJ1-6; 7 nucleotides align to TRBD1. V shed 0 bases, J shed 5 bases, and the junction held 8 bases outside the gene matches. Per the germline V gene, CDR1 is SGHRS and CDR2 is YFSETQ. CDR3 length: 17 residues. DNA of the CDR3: TGCGCCAGCAGCTTGGACTCGAGGACAGGAAATAATTCACCCCTCCACTTT. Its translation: CASSLDSRTGNNSPLHF. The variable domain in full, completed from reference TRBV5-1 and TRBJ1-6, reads KAGVTQTPRYLIKTRGQQVTLSCSPISGHRSVSWYQQTPGQGLQFLFEYFSETQRNKGNFPGRFSGRQFSNSRSEMNVSTLELGDSALYLCASSLDSRTGNNSPLHFGNGTRLTVT.

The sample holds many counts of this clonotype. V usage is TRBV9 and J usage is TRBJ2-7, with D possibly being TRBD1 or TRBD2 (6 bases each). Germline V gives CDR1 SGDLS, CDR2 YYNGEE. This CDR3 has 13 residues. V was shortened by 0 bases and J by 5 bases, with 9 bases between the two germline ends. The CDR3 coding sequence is TGTGCCAGCAGCGTAGACGGGGGCGACGAGCAGTACTTC. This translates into CASSVDGGDEQYF.

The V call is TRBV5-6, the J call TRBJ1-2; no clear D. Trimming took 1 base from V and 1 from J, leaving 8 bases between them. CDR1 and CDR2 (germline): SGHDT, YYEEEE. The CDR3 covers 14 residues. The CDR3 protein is CASSLPDFNYGYTF. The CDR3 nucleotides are TGTGCCAGCAGCTTGCCGGATTTTAACTATGGCTACACCTTC.

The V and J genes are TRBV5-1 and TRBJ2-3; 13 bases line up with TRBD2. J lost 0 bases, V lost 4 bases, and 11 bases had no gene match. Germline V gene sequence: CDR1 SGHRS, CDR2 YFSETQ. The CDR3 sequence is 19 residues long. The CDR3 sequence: CASSAGTSGALSSTDTQYF. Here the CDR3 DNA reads TGCGCCAGCAGCGCCGGGACTAGCGGGGCGCTCTCAAGCACAGATACGCAGTATTTT.

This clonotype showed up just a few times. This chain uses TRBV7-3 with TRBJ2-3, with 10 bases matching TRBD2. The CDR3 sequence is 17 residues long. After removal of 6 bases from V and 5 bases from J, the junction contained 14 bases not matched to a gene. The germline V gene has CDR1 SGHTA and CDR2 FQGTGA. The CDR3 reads CASSYIAGGQFRDTQYF. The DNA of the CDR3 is TGTGCCAGCAGTTATATAGCGGGAGGCCAGTTTAGAGATACGCAGTATTTT.